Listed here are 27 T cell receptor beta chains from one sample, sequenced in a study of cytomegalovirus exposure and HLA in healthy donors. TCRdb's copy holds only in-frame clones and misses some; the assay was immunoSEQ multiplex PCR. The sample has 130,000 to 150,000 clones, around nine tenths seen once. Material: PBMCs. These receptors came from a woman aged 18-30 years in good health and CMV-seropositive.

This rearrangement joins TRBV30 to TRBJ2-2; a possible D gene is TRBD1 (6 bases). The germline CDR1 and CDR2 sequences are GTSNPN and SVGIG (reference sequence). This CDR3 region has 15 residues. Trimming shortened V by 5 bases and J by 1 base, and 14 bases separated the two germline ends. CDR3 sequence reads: CAWDKSGVNTGELFF. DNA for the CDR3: TGTGCCTGGGATAAGTCAGGGGTGAACACCGGGGAGCTGTTTTTT.

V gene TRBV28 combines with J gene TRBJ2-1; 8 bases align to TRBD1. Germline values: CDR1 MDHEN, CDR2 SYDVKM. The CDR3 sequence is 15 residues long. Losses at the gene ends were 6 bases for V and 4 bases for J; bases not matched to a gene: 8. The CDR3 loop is CASRQGTGDYNEQFF. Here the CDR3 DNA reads TGTGCCAGCAGGCAAGGGACAGGCGATTACAATGAGCAGTTCTTC.

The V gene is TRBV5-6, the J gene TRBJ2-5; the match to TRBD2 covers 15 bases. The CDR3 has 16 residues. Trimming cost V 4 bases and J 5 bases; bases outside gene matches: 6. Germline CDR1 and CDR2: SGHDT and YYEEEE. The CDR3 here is CASSLWTSGGAETQYF. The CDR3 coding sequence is TGTGCCAGCAGCCTATGGACTAGCGGGGGGGCGGAGACCCAGTACTTC.

CDR3 nucleotide sequence: TGCGCCAGCAGCTTGGGAACGGGAGGAAGATACAATGAGCAGTTCTTC. It translates to CASSLGTGGRYNEQFF. V gene TRBV5-1 combines with J gene TRBJ2-1, with 7 bases identical to TRBD2. The V segment lost 0 bases and the J segment 4 bases; nucleotides outside the gene matches: 7. The CDR3 has 16 residues. Per germline, CDR1 SGHRS and CDR2 YFSETQ.

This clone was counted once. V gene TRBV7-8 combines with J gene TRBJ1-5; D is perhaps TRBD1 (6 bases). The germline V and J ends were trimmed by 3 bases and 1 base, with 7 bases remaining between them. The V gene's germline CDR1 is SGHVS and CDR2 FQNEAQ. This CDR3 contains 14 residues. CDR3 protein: CASSFDRSNQPQHF. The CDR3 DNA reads TGTGCCAGCAGCTTTGACAGGAGCAATCAGCCCCAGCATTTT. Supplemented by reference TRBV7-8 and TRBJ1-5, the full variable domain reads GAGVSQSPRYKVAKRGQDVALRCDPISGHVSLFWYQQALGQGPEFLTYFQNEAQLDKSGLPSDRFFAERPEGSVSTLKIQRTQQEDSAVYLCASSFDRSNQPQHFGDGTRLSIL.

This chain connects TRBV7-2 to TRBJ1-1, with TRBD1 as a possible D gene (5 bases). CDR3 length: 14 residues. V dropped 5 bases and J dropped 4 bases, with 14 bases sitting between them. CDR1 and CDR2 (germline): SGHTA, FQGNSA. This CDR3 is CASSPQGYPTEAFF. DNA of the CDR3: TGTGCCAGCAGCCCCCAGGGTTACCCCACTGAAGCTTTCTTT.

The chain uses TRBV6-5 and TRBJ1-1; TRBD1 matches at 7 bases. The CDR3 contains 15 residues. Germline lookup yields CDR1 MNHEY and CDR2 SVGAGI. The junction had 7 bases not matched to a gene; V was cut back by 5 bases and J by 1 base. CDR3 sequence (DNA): TGTGCCAGCAGTAATAACAGGGGATCGAACACTGAAGCTTTCTTT. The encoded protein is CASSNNRGSNTEAFF.

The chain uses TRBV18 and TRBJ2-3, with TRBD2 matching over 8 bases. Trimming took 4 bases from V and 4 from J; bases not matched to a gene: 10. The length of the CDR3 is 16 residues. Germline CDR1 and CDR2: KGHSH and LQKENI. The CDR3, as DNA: TGTGCCAGCTCACTATCGAGCGGGAGCCCCGCAGATACGCAGTATTTT. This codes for CASSLSSGSPADTQYF.

In DNA form, the CDR3 reads TGTGCCAGCAGCCTAGACAGGGACACTGAAGCTTTCTTT. Protein product: CASSLDRDTEAFF. The chain has TRBV27 and TRBJ1-1, with 7 positions matching TRBD1. J lost 3 bases, V lost 6 bases, and 4 bases had no gene match. The CDR3 covers 13 residues. Germline CDR1 MNHEY, CDR2 SMNVEV (reference sequence).

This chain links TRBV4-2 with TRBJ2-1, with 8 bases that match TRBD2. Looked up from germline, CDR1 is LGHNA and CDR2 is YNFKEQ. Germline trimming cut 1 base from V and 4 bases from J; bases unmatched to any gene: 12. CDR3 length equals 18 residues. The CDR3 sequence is CASSQVTVSGGLYNEQFF. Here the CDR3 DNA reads TGTGCCAGCAGCCAAGTGACCGTAAGCGGGGGCCTTTACAATGAGCAGTTCTTC.

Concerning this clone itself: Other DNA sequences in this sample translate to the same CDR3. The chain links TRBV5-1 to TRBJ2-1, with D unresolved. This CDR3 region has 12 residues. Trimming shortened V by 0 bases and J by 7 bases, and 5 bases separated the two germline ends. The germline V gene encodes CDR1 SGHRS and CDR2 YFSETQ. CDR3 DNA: TGCGCCAGCAGCTTGGCCGGGAATGAGCAGTTCTTC. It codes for CASSLAGNEQFF.

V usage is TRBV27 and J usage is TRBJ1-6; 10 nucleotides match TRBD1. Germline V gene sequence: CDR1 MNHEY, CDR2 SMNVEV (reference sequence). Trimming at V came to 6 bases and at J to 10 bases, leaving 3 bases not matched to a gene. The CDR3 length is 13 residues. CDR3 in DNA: TGTGCCAGCAGAGGGACAGGGGCGTCACCCCTCCACTTT. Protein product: CASRGTGASPLHF.

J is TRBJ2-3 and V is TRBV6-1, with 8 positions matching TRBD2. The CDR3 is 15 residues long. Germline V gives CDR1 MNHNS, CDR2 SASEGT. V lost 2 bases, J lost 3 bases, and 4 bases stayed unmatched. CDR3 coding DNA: TGTGCCAGCAGTGAAAGAGAGCGGGAGACAGATACGCAGTATTTT. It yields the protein CASSERERETDTQYF.

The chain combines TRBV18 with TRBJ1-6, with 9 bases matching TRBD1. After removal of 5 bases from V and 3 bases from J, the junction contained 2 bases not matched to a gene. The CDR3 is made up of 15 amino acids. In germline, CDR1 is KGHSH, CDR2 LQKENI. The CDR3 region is CASSTGQGYNSPLHF. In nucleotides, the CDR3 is TGTGCCAGCTCAACGGGACAGGGCTATAATTCACCCCTCCACTTT.

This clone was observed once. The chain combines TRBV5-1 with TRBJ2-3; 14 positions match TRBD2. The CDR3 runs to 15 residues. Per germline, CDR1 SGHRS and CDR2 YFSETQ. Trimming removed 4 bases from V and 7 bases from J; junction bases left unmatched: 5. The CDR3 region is CASSPTSGGDNTQYF. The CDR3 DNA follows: TGCGCCAGCAGCCCGACTAGCGGGGGGGACAATACGCAGTATTTT.

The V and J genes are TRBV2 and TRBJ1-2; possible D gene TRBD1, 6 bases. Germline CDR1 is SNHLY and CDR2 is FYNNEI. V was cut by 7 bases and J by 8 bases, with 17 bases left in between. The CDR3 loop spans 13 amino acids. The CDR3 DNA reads TGTGCCAGCACCCTCGGACAGCCGGGGGGCTACACCTTC. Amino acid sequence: CASTLGQPGGYTF.

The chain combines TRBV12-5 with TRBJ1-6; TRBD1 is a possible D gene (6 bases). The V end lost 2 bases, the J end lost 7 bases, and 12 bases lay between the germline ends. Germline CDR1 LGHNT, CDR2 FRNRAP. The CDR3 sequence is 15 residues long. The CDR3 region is CASGLWGPGNSPLHF. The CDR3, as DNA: TGTGCTAGTGGTTTGTGGGGGCCGGGCAATTCACCCCTCCACTTT.

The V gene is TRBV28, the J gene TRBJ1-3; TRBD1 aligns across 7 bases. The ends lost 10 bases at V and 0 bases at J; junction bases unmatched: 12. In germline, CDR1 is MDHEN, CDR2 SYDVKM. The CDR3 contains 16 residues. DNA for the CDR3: TGTGCCACCTTGGACAGGCGAACCATCTCTGGAAACACCATATATTTT. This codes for CATLDRRTISGNTIYF.

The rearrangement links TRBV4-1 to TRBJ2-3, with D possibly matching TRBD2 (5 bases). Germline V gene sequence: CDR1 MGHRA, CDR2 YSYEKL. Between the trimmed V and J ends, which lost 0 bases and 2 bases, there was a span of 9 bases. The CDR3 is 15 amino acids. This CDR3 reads CASSQDARDTDTQYF. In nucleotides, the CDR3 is TGCGCCAGCAGCCAAGATGCCCGGGACACAGATACGCAGTATTTT.

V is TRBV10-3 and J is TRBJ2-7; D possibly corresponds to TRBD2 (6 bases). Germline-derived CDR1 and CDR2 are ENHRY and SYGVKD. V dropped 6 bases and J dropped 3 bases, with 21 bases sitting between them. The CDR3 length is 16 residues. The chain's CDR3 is CAIRGGSGRGDYEQYF. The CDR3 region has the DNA TGTGCCATCAGAGGAGGGAGCGGGCGCGGGGACTACGAGCAGTACTTC.

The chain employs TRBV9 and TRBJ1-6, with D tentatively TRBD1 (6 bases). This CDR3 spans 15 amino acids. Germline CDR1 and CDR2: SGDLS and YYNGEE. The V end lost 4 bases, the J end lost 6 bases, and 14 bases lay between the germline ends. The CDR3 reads CASSPTDRTNSPLHF. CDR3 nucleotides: TGTGCCAGCAGCCCAACGGACAGAACTAATTCACCCCTCCACTTT.

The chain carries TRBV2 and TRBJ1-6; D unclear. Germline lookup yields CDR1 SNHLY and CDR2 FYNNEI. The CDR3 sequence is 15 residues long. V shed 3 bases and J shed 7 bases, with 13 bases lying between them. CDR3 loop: CASSEDGLFNSPLHF. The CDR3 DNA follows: TGTGCCAGCAGTGAGGACGGACTGTTCAATTCACCCCTCCACTTT.

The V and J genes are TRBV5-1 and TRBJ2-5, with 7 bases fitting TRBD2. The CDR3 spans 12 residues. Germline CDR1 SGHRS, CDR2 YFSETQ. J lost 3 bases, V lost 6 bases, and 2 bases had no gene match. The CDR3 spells CASNGGEETQYF. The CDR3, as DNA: TGCGCCAGCAATGGGGGGGAAGAGACCCAGTACTTC. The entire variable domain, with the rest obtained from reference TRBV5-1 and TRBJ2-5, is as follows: KAGVTQTPRYLIKTRGQQVTLSCSPISGHRSVSWYQQTPGQGLQFLFEYFSETQRNKGNFPGRFSGRQFSNSRSEMNVSTLELGDSALYLCASNGGEETQYFGPGTRLLVL.

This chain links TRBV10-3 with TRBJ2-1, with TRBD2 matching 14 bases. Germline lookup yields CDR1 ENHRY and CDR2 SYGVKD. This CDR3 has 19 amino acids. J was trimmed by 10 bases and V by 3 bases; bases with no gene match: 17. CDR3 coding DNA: TGTGCCATCAGTGACGTTTTACCCTCAAGACTAGCGGGGGGGCAGGAGCAGTTCTTC. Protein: CAISDVLPSRLAGGQEQFF.

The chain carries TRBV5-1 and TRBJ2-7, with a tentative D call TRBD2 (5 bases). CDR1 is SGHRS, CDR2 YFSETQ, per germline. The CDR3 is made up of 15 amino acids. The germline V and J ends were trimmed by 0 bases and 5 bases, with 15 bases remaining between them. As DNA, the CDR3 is TGCGCCAGCAGCTTGGCGAGCAGGACTGGGCACGAGCAGTACTTC. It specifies CASSLASRTGHEQYF.

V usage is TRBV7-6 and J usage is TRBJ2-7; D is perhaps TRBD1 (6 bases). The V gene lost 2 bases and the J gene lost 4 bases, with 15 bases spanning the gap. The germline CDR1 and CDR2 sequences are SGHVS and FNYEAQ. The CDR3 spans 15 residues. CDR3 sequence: CASSLTQGPLYEQYF. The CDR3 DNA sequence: TGTGCCAGCAGCTTAACTCAGGGGCCCCTTTACGAGCAGTACTTC.

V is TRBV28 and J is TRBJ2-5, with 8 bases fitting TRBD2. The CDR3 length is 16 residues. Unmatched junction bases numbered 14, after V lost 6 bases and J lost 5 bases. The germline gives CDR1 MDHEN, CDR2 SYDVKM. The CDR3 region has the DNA TGTGCCAGCAGCCCTCTCCCGGGAAGGACTAGCGAGACCCAGTACTTC. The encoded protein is CASSPLPGRTSETQYF.